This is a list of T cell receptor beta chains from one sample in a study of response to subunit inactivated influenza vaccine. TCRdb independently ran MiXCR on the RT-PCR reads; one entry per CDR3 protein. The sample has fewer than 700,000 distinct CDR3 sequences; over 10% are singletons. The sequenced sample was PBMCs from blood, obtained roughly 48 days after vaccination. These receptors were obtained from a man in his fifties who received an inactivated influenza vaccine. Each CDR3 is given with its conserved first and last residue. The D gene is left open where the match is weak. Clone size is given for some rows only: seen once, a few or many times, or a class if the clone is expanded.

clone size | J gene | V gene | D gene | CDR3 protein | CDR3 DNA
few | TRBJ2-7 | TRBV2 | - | CASSEGVLYF | TGTGCCAGCAGTGAGGGTGTATTGTACTTC
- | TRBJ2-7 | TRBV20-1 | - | CSARDRGGIYEQYF | TGCAGTGCTAGAGATCGTGGAGGGATCTACGAGCAGTACTTC
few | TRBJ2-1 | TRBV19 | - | CASSMFGFDEQFF | TGTGCCAGTAGTATGTTCGGTTTCGATGAGCAGTTCTTC
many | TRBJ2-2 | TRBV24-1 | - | CATSDTGTANTGELFF | TGTGCCACCAGTGACACCGGGACGGCGAACACCGGGGAGCTGTTTTTT
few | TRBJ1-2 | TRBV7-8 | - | CASSSERANYGYTF | TGTGCCAGCAGCTCGGAGAGGGCTAACTATGGCTACACCTTC
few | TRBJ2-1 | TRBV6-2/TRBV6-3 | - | CASSYAGESYNEQFF | TGTGCCAGCAGTTACGCCGGCGAGTCCTACAATGAGCAGTTCTTC
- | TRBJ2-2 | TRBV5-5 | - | CASSELPFKAGELFF | TGTGCCAGCAGCGAACTACCCTTTAAGGCCGGGGAGCTGTTTTTT
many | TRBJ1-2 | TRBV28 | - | CASSKMGPGYTF | TGTGCCAGCAGCAAAATGGGTCCTGGCTACACCTTC
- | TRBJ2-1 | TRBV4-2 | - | CASSQDWQGGYNEQFF | TGTGCCAGCAGCCAAGATTGGCAGGGGGGGTACAATGAGCAGTTCTTC
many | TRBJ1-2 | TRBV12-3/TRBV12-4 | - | CASSGGYGYTF | TGTGCCAGCAGTGGGGGTTATGGCTACACCTTC
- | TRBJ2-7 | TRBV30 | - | CAWSVISEQYF | TGTGCCTGGAGTGTAATTTCCGAGCAGTACTTC
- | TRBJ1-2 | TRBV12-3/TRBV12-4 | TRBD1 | CASTLGQGIFGYTF | TGTGCCAGCACCCTTGGACAGGGGATTTTTGGCTACACCTTC
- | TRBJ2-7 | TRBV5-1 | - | CASSNLGDINEQYF | TGCGCCAGCAGCAATTTGGGAGACATCAACGAGCAGTACTTC
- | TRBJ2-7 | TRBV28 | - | CASKRGYEQYF | TGTGCCAGCAAGAGGGGGTACGAGCAGTACTTC
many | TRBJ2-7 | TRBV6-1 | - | CASSDRPIYEQYF | TGTGCCAGCAGTGACCGACCGATATACGAGCAGTACTTC
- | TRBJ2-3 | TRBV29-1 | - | CSVAEDTQYF | TGCAGCGTTGCTGAAGATACGCAGTATTTT
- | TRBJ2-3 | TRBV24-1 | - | CAITDTQYF | TGTGCCATAACAGATACGCAGTATTTT
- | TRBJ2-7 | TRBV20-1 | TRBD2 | CSARGGLAVAWYEQYF | TGCAGTGCTAGGGGGGGACTAGCGGTTGCTTGGTACGAGCAGTACTTC
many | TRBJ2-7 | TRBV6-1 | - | CASSAQGVSYEQYF | TGTGCCAGCAGCGCCCAGGGTGTAAGCTACGAGCAGTACTTC
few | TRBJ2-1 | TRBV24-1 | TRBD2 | CATSDGGGYNEQFF | TGTGCCACCAGTGATGGCGGGGGTTACAATGAGCAGTTCTTC
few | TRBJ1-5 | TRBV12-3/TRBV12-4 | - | CASSLAGREDNQPQHF | TGTGCCAGCAGTTTAGCGGGCAGGGAGGACAATCAGCCCCAGCATTTT
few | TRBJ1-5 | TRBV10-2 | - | CASSDWVEDQPQHF | TGCGCCAGCAGTGATTGGGTTGAGGATCAGCCCCAGCATTTT
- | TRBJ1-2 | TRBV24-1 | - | CATSDRTNKAGYTF | TGTGCCACCAGTGACCGAACGAATAAGGCCGGCTACACCTTC
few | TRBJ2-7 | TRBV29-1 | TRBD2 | CSVGIAGDEQYF | TGCAGCGTTGGGATAGCGGGAGACGAGCAGTACTTC
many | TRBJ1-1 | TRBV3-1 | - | CASSPTWGTEAFF | TGTGCCAGCAGCCCAACATGGGGCACTGAAGCTTTCTTT
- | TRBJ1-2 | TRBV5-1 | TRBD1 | CASSLASGQGGNYGYTF | TGCGCCAGCAGCTTGGCCTCCGGACAGGGTGGTAACTATGGCTACACCTTC
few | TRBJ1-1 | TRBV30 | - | CAWGRSAAEAFF | TGTGCCTGGGGAAGATCCGCCGCTGAAGCTTTCTTT
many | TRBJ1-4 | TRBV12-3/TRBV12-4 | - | CASSQSGTGEKLFF | TGTGCCAGCAGTCAGTCCGGGACGGGGGAAAAACTGTTTTTT